The TCR beta chain under discussion was sequenced for a study of shared clonotypes between healthy human individuals (dated by TCRdb to between 2020 and 2021). About the investigation overall: A couple of women and three men aged 18 to 49 years were included in the cohort. For each donor, CD4 naive and CD4 memory were each run on three plates, CD8 naive on two plates, and CD8 memory on one plate. Leukapheresis yielded between about 0.9 and 9 billion PBMCs per donor. To estimate repertoire size and how much clonotypes are shared between individuals, the study performed deep sequencing of blood TCR repertoires from roughly five healthy adults. To increase sequencing depth and limit assay-specific biases, different laboratories used diverse techniques to prepare libraries and sequence TCR repertoires. The investigation overall reported the following: Naive subsets generally had larger estimated clonotype richness than memory subsets did. Higher generation probabilities were observed for clonotypes shared by all four sorted-subset donors than for non-shared clonotypes. When several donors were compared, the shared fraction of clonotypes was about 5.4% for naive CD4, roughly 3.4% for naive CD8, 2.3% for memory CD4, and less than 0.5% for memory CD8. Because the study included a small number of donors, the genetic and exposure-history diversity represented was limited. Pairwise subsampling indicated that sequencing depth was expected to affect the degree of clonotype sharing among donors. Even with the large sequencing depth, rarefaction of the sorted-subset datasets indicated that sequencing was incomplete. Sampling was restricted to blood, and TCR repertoires in tissues likely differ from the TCR repertoires found in blood.

Using the deep immunoSEQ assay, multiplex PCR amplified TCR CDR3 regions from genomic DNA. Extracted genomic DNA from each cell subset was spread evenly across all wells of several immunoSEQ 96-well plates, with each plate serving as a replicate. For sorted subsets, each replicate PCR was loaded with approximately 0.2 ug genomic DNA, equivalent to roughly 30,000 T cell genomes. Purified libraries were measured with a Qubit 3.0 fluorometer, size-checked on a Bioanalyzer 2100, and measured again with the KAPA Library Quantification kit. Every immunoSEQ 96-well plate was sequenced on a separate single-read 150-cycle Illumina NextSeq 550 flow cell. Turning to the authors' computational methods: The immunoSEQ output contained only junctional sequences without quality scores, so filtering could not match that applied to full-length reads. Sequences were annotated with PyIR, a Python wrapper for IgBLAST v1.9, and V/J genes and CDR3 were assigned using IMGT germline references. Reads were removed for weak V/J assignments (E-value above 1e-6), missing CDR3, stop codons, out-of-frame junctions, or ambiguous translated residues. V3J clonotypes were defined as sequences sharing the same inferred V gene, J gene, and CDR3 amino acid sequence. Percentage overlap between repertoires was computed as shared unique clonotypes divided by the size of the smaller repertoire. Three approaches were used to assess repertoire richness: RTK rarefaction, the Chao1 estimator, and Recon v2.1 estimates of unobserved clonotypes. Generation probabilities were computed with OLGA for all TCRbeta clonotypes obtained by the gDNA method from a handful of donors. TCRdb limited this immuneACCESS table to in-frame rearrangements with V and J called. A share of clones is missing; checked studies link under half to unresolved V genes, and the rest is unexplained. That table furnishes V, J and clone size, whereas the DNA furnished D and trimming. The sample data list about 590,000 clones, and 95% of these were observed just once. Together, the top ten hold 0.11% of the sample.

Trimming costs V 5 bases and J 2 bases, and their ends lie 13 bases apart. CDR3 length: 15 amino acids, cysteine to phenylalanine. Just CDR3 DNA is preserved here, 45 bases in frame from base 1. The germline V gene (reference sequence) sets CDR1 to MNHEY and CDR2 to SMNVEV. For the CD8 naive samples, CD45RO-negative cells were positively selected for CCR7, yielding a CD45RA+CCR7+ population from which TemRA cells were excluded. The donors were healthy, HIV-negative adults with no recently reported acute infections or vaccinations. Every donor was a Caucasian adult residing in Nashville, Tennessee, USA. Blood was collected by leukapheresis, and PBMCs were isolated by Ficoll-Histopaque density gradient centrifugation and then cryopreserved in liquid nitrogen vapor phase. Analytical flow cytometry was used to check the purity and quantity of every magnetically sorted T cell population. Genomic DNA was isolated from each sorted fraction and quantified by UV absorbance on a Nanodrop 2000c.

As concerns this clone: Its antigen specificity is not known. Within one base of it there is no much larger clone, and no base qualities were kept.

Sequences were obtained from naive CD8+ T cells sorted from blood. The sample's cell subset or site label, decoded: CD45RA+CCR7+. In this chain, TRBV27 is recombined with TRBJ1-5; a confident D gene designation cannot be given. The source of this sequence is a woman in her twenties or thirties in good health. The CDR3 protein sequence reads: CASSRSVMGNQPQHF. The nucleotides are TGTGCCAGCAGTAGGTCCGTGATGGGCAATCAGCCCCAGCATTTT.